These 32 T cell receptor beta chains originate from one sample sequenced in a study of T cells in Graves' hyperthyroidism and ophthalmopathy (dated 2019 in TCRdb). Receptors were amplified or captured by multiplex PCR. Instrument used: Illumina HiSeq 2000. The TCR beta CDR3 regions were amplified from RNA transcripts. For the first round of RT-PCR on the TCR CDR3, the HTBI primer set was used together with the Qiagen OneStep RT-PCR kit. Clones were called with MiXCR by TCRdb after fastp trimmed the public reads at Q25, and only in-frame beta chains were retained. Rows with one shared CDR3 protein collapse into an entry with the most common genes and DNA. This sample holds some 700,000 distinct CDR3 sequences; 15% to 20% were observed only once. Of the sample, around 15% falls within the top ten clones. Source material: blood. The receptor source for this set is a man between 45 and 60 years old with Graves' hyperthyroidism.

This clonotype was picked up many times. The V call is TRBV11-3, the J call TRBJ2-3, with D uncertain. V was cut by 5 bases and J by 4 bases, with 10 bases left in between. The CDR3 covers 13 residues. Germline V lookup: CDR1 SGHNT, CDR2 YENEEA. As DNA, the CDR3 is TGTGCCAGCAGCCCCCCCCTCGCAGATACGCAGTATTTT. This encodes CASSPPLADTQYF.

This clonotype has a handful of counts. This rearrangement joins TRBV20-1 to TRBJ2-6; 11 bases are a match to TRBD2. Germline-derived CDR1 and CDR2 are DFQATT and SNEGSKA (reference sequence). Trimming took 0 bases from V and 1 from J; bases not matched to a gene: 5. The CDR3 contains 18 residues. CDR3 loop: CSARDFSGRASGANVLTF. As DNA, the CDR3 is TGCAGTGCTAGAGATTTTAGCGGGAGGGCGTCTGGGGCCAACGTCCTGACTTTC.

The chain combines TRBV20-1 with TRBJ2-1; 9 bases map to TRBD2. CDR3 length: 15 amino acids. The germline V gene has CDR1 DFQATT and CDR2 SNEGSKA (reference sequence). After removal of 6 bases from V and 4 bases from J, the junction contained 10 bases not matched to a gene. CDR3 DNA: TGCAGTGCCCCCATAGCGGGAGTATCATACAATGAGCAGTTCTTC. Protein sequence: CSAPIAGVSYNEQFF.

At least ten counts were recorded for this clonotype. The V gene is TRBV5-1, the J gene TRBJ2-7; 8 bases are shared with TRBD2. Germline V gene data show CDR1 as SGHRS and CDR2 as YFSETQ. The CDR3 spans 14 residues. The J segment lost 3 bases and the V segment lost 2 bases, leaving 4 bases of the junction unmatched. This CDR3 is CASSLAGDLYEQYF. For the CDR3, the DNA is TGCGCCAGCAGCTTAGCGGGAGACCTCTACGAGCAGTACTTC.

This clonotype has just a few counts. V and J are TRBV4-1 and TRBJ2-3; 8 bases are shared with TRBD2. The ends lost 3 bases at V and 5 bases at J; junction bases unmatched: 1. The germline V gene has CDR1 MGHRA and CDR2 YSYEKL. CDR3 length equals 13 residues. CDR3 bases: TGCGCCAGCAGCCAGCTAGCGGGAGATACGCAGTATTTT. Its protein is CASSQLAGDTQYF.

About this clonotype: A clone one base away is much larger, so this may be a read error. The rearrangement uses TRBV10-2 and TRBJ1-2; no clear D gene. This CDR3 is 14 amino acids long. The V end was cut by 3 bases, the J end by 4 bases, with 12 bases between. Germline V gene sequence: CDR1 WSHSY, CDR2 SAAADI. CDR3 coding DNA: TGCGCCAGCAGTGATAGGCCAAGAATCTATGGCTACACCTTC. Encoded protein: CASSDRPRIYGYTF.

In its sample, this clonotype was seen many times. This sequence joins TRBV7-3 and TRBJ2-1; tentative D call: TRBD2 (6 bases). The CDR3 totals 14 residues. V was trimmed by 2 bases and J by 6 bases, leaving 11 bases between them. Germline V CDR1 and CDR2: SGHTA, FQGTGA. The CDR3 DNA is TGTGCCAGCAGCTTACACCCGGAGGGCAATGAGCAGTTCTTC. Its translation is CASSLHPEGNEQFF.

The J gene is TRBJ2-5, the V gene TRBV9; 9 nucleotides align to TRBD2. Looked up from germline, CDR1 is SGDLS and CDR2 is YYNGEE. The CDR3 is made up of 16 amino acids. The V segment lost 0 bases and the J segment 1 base; nucleotides outside the gene matches: 4. The CDR3 coding sequence is TGTGCCAGCAGCGTAGGGGCGGGAGGGCCCCAAGAGACCCAGTACTTC. Amino acids: CASSVGAGGPQETQYF.

The V gene is TRBV28, the J gene TRBJ2-2, with a weak D call TRBD2 (5 bases). The CDR3 extends over 16 amino acids. CDR1 and CDR2 from the germline V gene are MDHEN and SYDVKM. V dropped 2 bases and J dropped 6 bases, with 16 bases sitting between them. The CDR3 DNA reads as TGTGCCAGCAGTTTAAATTACGGGGTCGGATCCGGGGAGCTGTTTTTT. Protein product: CASSLNYGVGSGELFF.

The rearrangement links TRBV19 to TRBJ1-4; no clear D gene. The CDR3 loop spans 17 amino acids. Trimming took off 6 bases at V and 5 bases at J, with 22 bases between the two ends. Germline CDR1 reads LNHDA; CDR2 reads SQIVND (reference sequence). The CDR3 DNA is TGTGCCAGTAGCACCGAGGGAAGGACGGGCCCCAATGAAAAACTGTTTTTT. Translated: CASSTEGRTGPNEKLFF.

The table lists this clonotype with a few counts. The V gene is TRBV20-1, the J gene TRBJ2-7; 13 bases fit TRBD2. Germline CDR1 DFQATT, CDR2 SNEGSKA (reference sequence). The V segment lost 4 bases and the J segment 3 bases; nucleotides outside the gene matches: 9. This CDR3 comprises 16 residues. The CDR3 is CSANPRTSGSLYEQYF. CDR3 DNA sequence: TGCAGTGCTAATCCGCGGACTAGCGGGAGTCTCTACGAGCAGTACTTC.

The chain combines TRBV30 with TRBJ2-1; D gene ambiguous. V dropped 0 bases and J dropped 0 bases, with 9 bases sitting between them. This CDR3 has 15 residues. CDR1 and CDR2 (germline): GTSNPN, SVGIG (reference sequence). The CDR3 protein is CAWSVGSVSYNEQFF. The CDR3 region has the DNA TGTGCCTGGAGTGTGGGTTCGGTCTCCTACAATGAGCAGTTCTTC.

V is TRBV28 and J is TRBJ2-7, with 10 bases aligning to TRBD1. V trimming: 5 bases; J trimming: 3 bases; junction bases outside the gene matches: 7. CDR1 is MDHEN, CDR2 SYDVKM, per germline. The CDR3 has 15 amino acids. The chain's CDR3 is CASSALGTGDYEQYF. The DNA for the CDR3 is TGTGCCAGCAGTGCCCTCGGGACAGGGGACTACGAGCAGTACTTC.

In its sample, this clonotype was seen many times. The genes are TRBV10-3 and TRBJ2-7, with 9 bases lining up with TRBD2. The CDR3 loop spans 16 amino acids. The germline V gene encodes CDR1 ENHRY and CDR2 SYGVKD. The J segment lost 4 bases and the V segment lost 4 bases, leaving 11 bases of the junction unmatched. The CDR3 here is CAISGGLAGTNYEQYF. CDR3 DNA: TGTGCCATCAGTGGCGGGCTAGCGGGAACAAATTACGAGCAGTACTTC.

As regards this clonotype: Being one base from a much bigger clone, this may be a read error. J is TRBJ2-3 and V is TRBV18; D possibly corresponds to TRBD1 (6 bases). V lost 8 bases, J lost 1 base, and 13 bases lay in between. CDR1 is KGHSH and CDR2 is LQKENI in the germline V gene. The CDR3 runs 14 residues. CDR3 protein: CASPRDTGTDTQYF. The CDR3 coding sequence is TGTGCCAGCCCACGGGACACGGGCACAGATACGCAGTATTTT. The full variable domain, its missing parts supplied by reference TRBV18 and TRBJ2-3, is NAGVMQNPRHLVRRRGQEARLRCSPMKGHSHVYWYRQLPEEGLKFMVYLQKENIIDESGMPKERFSAEFPKEGPSILRIQQVVRGDSAAYFCASPRDTGTDTQYFGPGTRLTVL.

This clonotype was counted many times. The chain couples TRBV27 to TRBJ2-3; 13 positions agree with TRBD2. The CDR3 runs 15 residues. The V segment lost 6 bases and the J segment 4 bases; nucleotides outside the gene matches: 4. CDR1 is MNHEY and CDR2 is SMNVEV in the germline V gene (reference sequence). CDR3 coding DNA: TGTGCCAGCAGCCCACTAGCGGGAGGGCCAGATACGCAGTATTTT. It specifies CASSPLAGGPDTQYF.

The V gene is TRBV20-1, the J gene TRBJ2-7; D remains ambiguous. The CDR3 covers 11 residues. Germline V gives CDR1 DFQATT, CDR2 SNEGSKA (reference sequence). Trimming took off 4 bases at V and 5 bases at J, with 9 bases between the two ends. The CDR3 DNA reads as TGCAGTGCTATTTGGCTAAACGAGCAGTACTTC. The encoded protein is CSAIWLNEQYF.

In this sample, this clonotype turned up many times. This sequence joins TRBV5-1 and TRBJ2-3; 7 bases match TRBD1. Germline CDR1 reads SGHRS; CDR2 reads YFSETQ. This CDR3 region has 14 residues. J was trimmed by 3 bases and V by 2 bases; bases with no gene match: 3. The CDR3 loop reads CASSFGQETDTQYF. DNA for the CDR3: TGCGCCAGCAGCTTTGGACAGGAGACAGATACGCAGTATTTT.

This clonotype was recorded at least ten times. The chain uses TRBV2 and TRBJ2-7; D is possibly TRBD1 or TRBD2 (6 bases each). Germline CDR1 is SNHLY and CDR2 is FYNNEI. The V gene lost 7 bases and the J gene lost 3 bases, with 16 bases spanning the gap. There are 14 residues in the CDR3. The CDR3 coding sequence is TGTGCCAGCATCGGGGGCGGGCAATACTACGAGCAGTACTTC. This encodes CASIGGGQYYEQYF.

This clonotype was counted between two and nine times. This chain joins TRBV7-9 and TRBJ2-4; 9 nucleotides match TRBD1. Germline V gene sequence: CDR1 SEHNR, CDR2 FQNEAQ (reference sequence). Trimming cost V 5 bases and J 8 bases; bases outside gene matches: 10. CDR3 size: 15 residues. The CDR3: CASSRTGTGTDIQYF. As DNA, the CDR3 is TGTGCCAGCAGCCGTACCGGGACAGGGACGGACATTCAGTACTTC.

The sample holds many counts of this clonotype. This sequence joins TRBV28 and TRBJ2-7; TRBD2 agrees at 12 bases. The CDR3 is 15 residues long. Germline trimming cut 6 bases from V and 2 bases from J; bases unmatched to any gene: 5. Germline V lookup: CDR1 MDHEN, CDR2 SYDVKM. The CDR3 reads CASSPLAGGTYEQYF. CDR3 in DNA: TGTGCCAGCAGCCCCCTAGCGGGAGGGACCTACGAGCAGTACTTC.

This clonotype was detected only a few times. V usage is TRBV6-1 and J usage is TRBJ2-3, with D perhaps matching TRBD2 (5 bases). This CDR3 comprises 15 residues. The ends were cut back, 6 bases at V and 0 bases at J, with 13 bases in the middle. Germline loops: CDR1 MNHNS, CDR2 SASEGT. CDR3 loop: CASRESRGSTDTQYF. The CDR3 DNA follows: TGTGCCAGCAGGGAGTCACGGGGTAGCACAGATACGCAGTATTTT.

J is TRBJ2-1 and V is TRBV20-1; no clear D gene. Trimming shortened V by 7 bases and J by 6 bases, and 16 bases separated the two germline ends. CDR3 size: 13 residues. Germline V lookup: CDR1 DFQATT, CDR2 SNEGSKA (reference sequence). The CDR3 reads CSVPIGRFNEQFF. The DNA of the CDR3 is TGCAGTGTCCCAATCGGGCGGTTCAATGAGCAGTTCTTC.

In this sample, this clonotype turned up many times. The chain uses TRBV19 and TRBJ2-1; D possibly corresponds to TRBD2 (6 bases). Trimming removed 10 bases from V and 2 bases from J, with 21 bases in between. Per germline, CDR1 LNHDA and CDR2 SQIVND (reference sequence). The CDR3 has 16 amino acids. The DNA for the CDR3 is TGTGCCACTCGCGGACTTACGGGAGCCCCCTACAATGAGCAGTTCTTC. It yields the protein CATRGLTGAPYNEQFF.

Ten or more counts support this clonotype. The rearrangement links TRBV11-2 to TRBJ1-3, with 8 bases that match TRBD1. The CDR3 is made up of 17 amino acids. CDR1 is SGHAT and CDR2 is FQNNGV in the germline V gene. Germline trimming cut 5 bases from V and 0 bases from J; bases unmatched to any gene: 9. CDR3 bases: TGTGCCAGCAGCCCCCGCGGACAGGGACACTCTGGAAACACCATATATTTT. This gives the protein CASSPRGQGHSGNTIYF. Variable domain in full (rest from reference TRBV11-2 and TRBJ1-3): EAGVAQSPRYKIIEKRQSVAFWCNPISGHATLYWYQQILGQGPKLLIQFQNNGVVDDSQLPKDRFSAERLKGVDSTLKIQPAKLEDSAVYLCASSPRGQGHSGNTIYFGEGSWLTVV.

This clonotype has a count of ten or more. The J gene is TRBJ1-2, the V gene TRBV7-2, with D possibly matching TRBD1 (5 bases). V lost 5 bases and J 4 bases, leaving 20 bases between the germline ends. The germline V gene has CDR1 SGHTA and CDR2 FQGNSA. This CDR3 spans 16 amino acids. Here the CDR3 reads CASSQTQPSRVYGYTF. The CDR3 bases are TGTGCCAGCAGCCAGACTCAACCGAGCAGGGTCTATGGCTACACCTTC. The variable domain in full, with the rest retrieved from reference TRBV7-2 and TRBJ1-2, is GAGVSQSPSNKVTEKGKDVELRCDPISGHTALYWYRQSLGQGLEFLIYFQGNSAPDKSGLPSDRFSAERTGGSVSTLTIQRTQQEDSAVYLCASSQTQPSRVYGYTFGSGTRLTVV.

This clonotype occurred many times. The CDR3 reads CASSGFIGDGYTF. The DNA of the CDR3 is TGTGCCAGCAGTGGATTTATCGGGGACGGCTACACCTTC. V is TRBV2 and J is TRBJ1-2; D is possibly TRBD1 (5 bases). Germline V lookup: CDR1 SNHLY, CDR2 FYNNEI. This CDR3 is 13 amino acids long. V was shortened by 4 bases and J by 8 bases, with 14 bases between the two germline ends.

Comments on this clonotype: A read error may explain this, as a much larger clone is one base away. The chain employs TRBV28 and TRBJ2-6; D remains ambiguous. Germline V lookup: CDR1 MDHEN, CDR2 SYDVKM. This CDR3 comprises 14 residues. V was trimmed by 7 bases and J by 0 bases, leaving 7 bases between them. The CDR3 bases are TGTGCCAGCACTCGGTCCTCTGGGGCCAACGTCCTGACTTTC. Amino acids: CASTRSSGANVLTF.

Comments on this clonotype: This could be a read error, since a much larger clone is one nucleotide away. The chain is built from TRBV27 and TRBJ2-5; 12 bases line up with TRBD2. The CDR3 loop spans 17 amino acids. Per the germline V gene, CDR1 is MNHEY and CDR2 is SMNVEV (reference sequence). The CDR3, as DNA: TGTGCCAGCAGTCTCCTCGGACTAGCGGGGCTACAAGAGACCCTGTACTTC. As protein: CASSLLGLAGLQETLYF.

Ten or more counts support this clonotype. The gene calls are TRBV2 and TRBJ2-3, with TRBD1 matching over 7 bases. Germline V gene sequence: CDR1 SNHLY, CDR2 FYNNEI. CDR3 length: 15 residues. V dropped 6 bases and J dropped 5; count of bases not matched to a gene: 11. Written as DNA, the CDR3 is TGTGCCAGCAGCCCAAACAGGGGTCCAAGAGATACGCAGTATTTT. Translating it yields CASSPNRGPRDTQYF. Full variable domain (remainder filled in from reference TRBV2 and TRBJ2-3): EPEVTQTPSHQVTQMGQEVILRCVPISNHLYFYWYRQILGQKVEFLVSFYNNEISEKSEIFDDQFSVERPDGSNFTLKIRSTKLEDSAMYFCASSPNRGPRDTQYFGPGTRLTVL.

This clonotype was counted many times. The chain uses TRBV7-2 and TRBJ2-1; a weak D match, TRBD2 (6 bases). The V and J ends lost 0 bases and 8 bases respectively, with 23 bases between them. In germline, CDR1 is SGHTA, CDR2 FQGNSA. This CDR3 is built from 18 residues. CDR3 bases: TGTGCCAGCAGCTTAGCGAGGGCAGTAAGGGAGGTGATGGATGAGCAGTTCTTC. It codes for CASSLARAVREVMDEQFF.

The sample holds many counts of this clonotype. The chain is built from TRBV29-1 and TRBJ2-1; the D gene is possibly TRBD1 (6 bases). The CDR3 is 13 residues long. The V and J ends lost 3 bases and 9 bases respectively, with 15 bases between them. CDR1 and CDR2 from the germline V gene are SQVTM and ANQGSEA. The DNA for the CDR3 is TGCAGCGTTGAGCCTACAGGGAAGCGTGAGCAGTTCTTC. This codes for CSVEPTGKREQFF.